This T cell receptor (beta chain) was sequenced during a study of T-cell reconstitution after alpha-beta-depleted transplantation in children. Study outcomes and limitations: TCRbeta diversity was high at day 60 in some patients (a result of surviving recipient T cells and thymic progenitors). Expanded graft clones numbering several hundred reportedly gave rise to alpha-beta T cells about two months after transplant.

A TCRbeta library incorporating unique molecular identifiers was prepared. TCRdb redid the calling of the PCR reads with MiXCR, one entry per CDR3 protein. Among around 30,000 distinct CDR3 sequences listed, 5% to 7.5% were seen once. About this clonotype: Its specificity is unknown.

The receptor was isolated from a child under two years old who had a stem cell transplant for acute myeloid leukemia, so the T cells may come from the graft donor. The sample here was peripheral blood, taken 60 days after TCRalphabeta/CD19-depleted stem cell transplant.

The CDR3 reads CASRGPGNQPQHF. CDR3 nucleotide sequence: TGTGCCAGCAGAGGGCCCGGCAATCAGCCCCAGCATTTT. The genes are TRBV6-5 and TRBJ1-5; no clear D gene. This CDR3 comprises 13 residues. From germline, CDR1 is MNHEY and CDR2 SVGAGI. The germline V and J ends were trimmed by 6 bases and 2 bases, with 8 bases remaining between them.